Listed below are T cell receptor beta chains from one sample, sequenced in a study of blood T cell repertoires in COVID-19. Sequencing used immunoSEQ multiplex PCR; TCRdb keeps in-frame clones, though not all of them. The sample has 200,000 to 250,000 clones, about 88% seen once. The specimen was peripheral blood. These receptors were obtained from a man aged 50 to 60 who had recovered from COVID-19. CDR3s include the opening cysteine and the closing phenylalanine or tryptophan. D genes are given only for firm matches. Some rows mark clone size as missing; the rest say once, few, many or name a class of expanded clone.

>TRBV3-1/TRBV3-2|once|TRBJ1-2|TRBD1
TGTGCCAGCAGCCCTGACAGGGGGCTCGGAGCGAACTATGGCTACACCTTC
CASSPDRGLGANYGYTF
>TRBV24-1|-|TRBJ2-1|TRBD1
TGTGCCACCGGATACGGACAGGGGCTGAGCTCCTACAATGAGCAGTTCTTC
CATGYGQGLSSYNEQFF
>TRBV2|-|TRBJ2-1|-
TGTGCCAGCAACTACAGGACCTACAATGAGCAGTTCTTC
CASNYRTYNEQFF
>TRBV27|-|TRBJ2-3|TRBD2
TGTGCCAGCACTAGCGGGAGGACAGATACGCAGTATTTT
CASTSGRTDTQYF
>TRBV7-9|-|TRBJ1-6|-
TGTGCCAGCAGCTTTGCAGCGATGGGTTCACCCCTCCACTTT
CASSFAAMGSPLHF
>TRBV7-9|-|TRBJ1-2|-
TGTGCCAGCAGCTTAATGGGGGCATTGATCTATGGCTACACCTTC
CASSLMGALIYGYTF
>TRBV24-1|-|TRBJ1-4|-
TGTGCCACCAGTGATGGGGGGGGAAGAAATGAAAAACTGTTTTTT
CATSDGGGRNEKLFF
>TRBV28|-|TRBJ1-2|TRBD1
TGTGCCAGCAGTTCGGGGGACAGGTTCCCGTATGGCTACACCTTC
CASSSGDRFPYGYTF
>TRBV11-2|-|TRBJ2-1|TRBD2
TGTGCCAGCAGCGGGACTAGCGGGAGTCTGCGGAGTCCCAATGAGCAGTTCTTC
CASSGTSGSLRSPNEQFF
>TRBV2|-|TRBJ2-1|TRBD2
TGTGCCAGCAGCCCCTCTTCTAGCGGGCTCAATGAGCAGTTCTTC
CASSPSSSGLNEQFF
>TRBV28|once|TRBJ2-7|TRBD2
TGTGCCAGCAGTTTATCAACTAGCGGGAGCTCCTACGAGCAGTACTTC
CASSLSTSGSSYEQYF
>TRBV9|-|TRBJ2-5|TRBD1
TGTGCCAGCAGCGCTCCCCAGGGGGTCGCGCAAGAGACCCAGTACTTC
CASSAPQGVAQETQYF
>TRBV28|-|TRBJ1-5|TRBD1
TGTGCCAGCAGCAGGACAGGGTTTAATCAGCCCCAGCATTTT
CASSRTGFNQPQHF
>TRBV3-1/TRBV3-2|-|TRBJ1-4|TRBD1
TGTGCCAGCGGATCCGGGACAGGGCTTAGTAGGACAACTGGAAAACTGTTTTTT
CASGSGTGLSRTTGKLFF
>TRBV30|-|TRBJ1-1|-
TGTGCCTGGAAGCGATCGGAGAACACTGAAGCTTTCTTT
CAWKRSENTEAFF
>TRBV5-1|few|TRBJ2-1|TRBD2
TGCGCCAGCAGTTCGACTAGCGGGAGGGCCACGAATGAGCAGTTCTTC
CASSSTSGRATNEQFF
>TRBV10-3|-|TRBJ2-1|-
TGTGCCAACCCAGGACTCTTTCCTTACAATGAGCAGTTCTTC
CANPGLFPYNEQFF
>TRBV19|many|TRBJ2-6|-
TGTGCCAGTAGACAGTCGAGTTCTGGGGCCAACGTCCTGACTTTC
CASRQSSSGANVLTF
>TRBV18|-|TRBJ2-4|-
TGTGCCAGCTCACCACTAGGGGCGAGGGCCAAAAACATTCAGTACTTC
CASSPLGARAKNIQYF
>TRBV18|-|TRBJ2-3|-
TGTGCCAGCTCACCTGGTCAGGATACGCAGTATTTT
CASSPGQDTQYF